Here is one TCR beta chain with its context. Only one count was recorded for this clone. There is no known antigen for this receptor. Base qualities were left out, and no much larger clone turns up one base away. The data stem from a study of shared clonotypes between healthy human individuals (dated by TCRdb to 2019 to 2021). Some background on the complete study: The cohort comprised two women and a few men aged 18 to 49 years. Libraries were prepared and TCR repertoires were sequenced by different laboratories using diverse techniques, in order to increase sequencing depth and limit assay-specific biases. Blood TCR repertoires of roughly 5 healthy adults were deeply sequenced to estimate repertoire size and the extent of clonotype sharing between individuals. Each donor's leukapheresis produced roughly between roughly 0.85 and 9.5 billion PBMCs.

TCR CDR3 regions were amplified from genomic DNA by multiplex PCR using the deep immunoSEQ assay. Extracted genomic DNA from each cell subset was distributed evenly across all wells of several immunoSEQ 96-well plates, and each plate was treated as a replicate. Each replicate PCR for unsorted PBMC received roughly 300 ng genomic DNA, equal to approximately 30,000 T cell genomes. Ten immunoSEQ deep assay plates were used to sequence unsorted PBMC genomic DNA. The purified libraries were quantified using a Qubit 3.0 fluorometer, sized with a Bioanalyzer 2100, and then quantified again using the KAPA Library Quantification kit. A separate single-read 150-cycle Illumina NextSeq 550 flow cell was used to sequence each immunoSEQ 96-well plate. The authors' analysis ran thus. Because only junctional sequences without quality scores were contained in the immunoSEQ output, filtering matching that applied to full-length reads could not be performed. To assign V/J genes and CDR3, sequences were annotated against IMGT germline references using PyIR, a Python wrapper for IgBLAST v1.9. Any read was removed if the V/J assignment was weak (E-value above 1e-6), the CDR3 was missing, or the read contained stop codons, out-of-frame junctions, or ambiguous translated residues. A V3J clonotype was defined by an identical inferred V gene, J gene, and CDR3 amino acid sequence. To compute the percentage overlap between repertoires, the number of shared unique clonotypes was divided by the size of the smaller repertoire. RTK rarefaction, the Chao1 estimator, and Recon v2.1 estimates of unobserved clonotypes were used to assess repertoire richness. TCRdb re-hosts the immuneACCESS table, in-frame sequences only. Its copies lack some clones; in the studies checked, an unresolved V gene accounts for under half of them, and the cause for the rest is not known. The DNA gave D and trimming, while V, J and clone size come from that table. The sample table shows over 400,000 clones, and about 72% are seen once. The top ten hold about 12% of the sample.

From its cysteine to its phenylalanine, the CDR3 spans 13 amino acids. The kept DNA is CDR3 alone, 39 bases in frame from the first base. The trim is 6 bases for V and 4 bases for J, with a gap of 9 bases between the germline ends. The germline V gene supplies CDR1 SNHLY and CDR2 FYNNEI. Donors were healthy HIV-negative adults with no recently reported acute infections or vaccinations. Every donor was a Caucasian adult residing in Nashville, Tennessee, USA. In the unsorted samples, some 100 million PBMCs were counted, and genomic DNA was extracted using the QIAamp DNA Blood Mini kit. After blood collection by leukapheresis, PBMCs were isolated using Ficoll-Histopaque density gradient centrifugation and then cryopreserved in the vapor phase of liquid nitrogen. What the work shows at the level of the full study, not this receptor alone: Pairwise subsampling indicated that sequencing depth was expected to affect the degree of clonotype sharing among donors. Because the study included only a small number of donors, the genetic and exposure-history diversity represented was limited. Sampling was restricted to blood, and TCR repertoires in tissues likely differ from the TCR repertoires found in blood.

This sequence originates from a middle-aged woman in good health. Some clones in this sample may be carry-over from other donors' samples. The chain joins TRBV2 to TRBJ2-2; the D gene is perhaps TRBD1 or TRBD2, each of them matching over 5 bases. Sequencing input: PBMCs. The bases are TGTGCCAGCAGGGGACCGAGCACCGGGGAGCTGTTTTTT. Its product reads: CASRGPSTGELFF. With the rest looked up from the reference TRBV2 and TRBJ2-2 genes rather than sequenced, the full variable domain is EPEVTQTPSHQVTQMGQEVILRCVPISNHLYFYWYRQILGQKVEFLVSFYNNEISEKSEIFDDQFSVERPDGSNFTLKIRSTKLEDSAMYFCASRGPSTGELFFGEGSRLTVL.